The entry below gives a single TCR beta chain sequence along with its context. In the original workflow: Reference gene primer amplification in the assay estimated nucleated cell counts. Clones were sequenced by immunoSEQ multiplex PCR, and TCRdb holds only the in-frame ones, with some missing. V, J and clone size reflect that table, while D and trimming were determined from the DNA. The repertoire holds 95,000 to 150,000 clones, with around nine tenths as singletons. This sample was included in a study of blood T cell repertoires in COVID-19. About the study: The United States, Italy and Spain supplied acute and convalescent COVID-19 samples. In each case, the material was cDNA or gDNA derived from T cells, B-cell-depleted T cells, or PBMCs.

The V end lost 5 bases, the J end lost 9 bases, and 14 bases lay between the germline ends. The CDR3 covers 12 residues. Per the germline V gene, CDR1 is SGHVS and CDR2 is FQNEAQ. Specimen: peripheral blood. This sequence originates from a woman aged 50 to 60 with acute or convalescent COVID-19. V is TRBV7-8 and J is TRBJ2-7; maybe TRBD2 (6 bases). CDR3 DNA sequence: TGTGCCAGCAGCCTCGGGGGAATAGGGCAGTACTTC. It translates to CASSLGGIGQYF.